This T cell receptor (beta chain) was found in a study of robustness of blood B and T cell sequencing (dated by TCRdb to 2017 to 2018). Regarding the complete study: The study aimed to determine how much peripheral blood is needed to reliably characterize an individual's TCRbeta and IgG repertoires. In each of the roughly ten independently drawn blood samples, both the TCRbeta and the IgG repertoires were quantified. As technical replicates, two replicate TCRbeta cDNA libraries were prepared from one shared RNA pool derived from a single 10 ml draw. Overall results and qualifications from the work: Immediate fractionation was required for EDTA tubes, so the use of EDTA tubes in multi-site collections was limited. Evidence of cross-contamination, likely caused by batch processing, was seen in one pair of TCRbeta libraries, and the UMI-sequence pairs shared between the two libraries were removed. The 1,000 most abundant TCRbeta clonotypes from the pooled draws were detected in every single 10 ml sample. When 3 or 4 tubes (about 29-40 ml blood) were combined, saturation was approached in coverage of the top 10,000 TCRbeta clonotypes. Across technical replicate libraries, 94.8% of the top 10,000 TCRbeta clonotypes in one library were also found in the other. TCRbeta rarefaction curves did not fully plateau, suggesting under-sequencing or many low-abundance clonotypes. No improvement in the overlap of rare TCRbeta clonotypes was observed when tubes were pooled, implying that much larger blood volumes would be needed for rare TCRbeta clonotypes to be captured.

On this clonotype: What this receptor recognizes is not known. One base away there is no much larger clone; base qualities are not given.

Library creation used PCR. The sample was run on an Illumina MiSeq. SMARTScribe reverse transcriptase and a 5' template-switch oligo, by which a universal priming site was added, were used for cDNA synthesis. The template-switch oligo carried a 12-nucleotide random unique molecular identifier (UMI) that tagged each cDNA molecule. Chain-specific reverse primers targeted TCRbeta transcripts during reverse transcription. Leftover template-switch adapters were removed by uracil DNA glycosylase treatment, and cDNA was purified using a Qiagen MinElute kit. For the first PCR, about 25 cycles were run with KAPA HiFi HotStart ReadyMix and step-out primers, split across four 50 ul reactions. First-round PCR products were gel-purified before further amplification. Illumina Nextera adapters were attached in a second PCR of roughly 8 cycles, and the libraries were then purified and pooled. A 50-nucleotide 5' read captured the UMI barcode for each TCRbeta molecule. Under the source paper's analysis protocol: Reads were grouped by UMI into consensus reads using the MIGEC toolkit. PEAR was used to merge forward and reverse consensus reads into final reads. Identical UMI-sequence pairs found in more than one library were treated as cross-sample contamination and removed by a custom decontamination script. V(D)J assignment and CDR3 extraction were performed with MIGMAP, a wrapper around IgBLAST. A TCR clonotype was defined as sharing the same V gene, J gene and CDR3 amino acid sequence, and CDR1 and CDR2 were not sequenced. TCRdb passed the public sequencing reads through fastp at Q25 and MiXCR, retaining productive beta sequences. Identical CDR3 proteins give one entry, which carries the most common genes and DNA. The V and J calls were not made by the authors but by TCRdb's processing. The sample table holds roughly 1,100 distinct CDR3 sequences, of which roughly 70% were seen once. Together, the top ten hold 35% of the sample.

Reading from cysteine to phenylalanine, the CDR3 counts 15 amino acids. The only DNA kept is the CDR3, 45 bases in frame from the first base. From the germline V gene (reference sequence), CDR1 is MNHNY and CDR2 is SVGAGI. Germline trimming: 4 bases from V, 3 bases from J; junction bases outside gene matches: 5. TCRbeta repertoires were quantified from mRNA rather than genomic DNA, which captures expressed receptors. Without any cell sorting, leukocytes from the buffy coat were collected into Trizol, and RNA was extracted using the Direct-zol RNA MiniPrep Plus kit. To separate plasma, buffy coat and red blood cells, EDTA blood tubes were immediately centrifuged at 4 degrees C.

The sequencing input was peripheral blood. Recombination connected TRBV6-6 to TRBJ2-2, and 7 junctional nucleotides match TRBD1. The receptor was isolated from a human donor in good health. The bases read TGTGCCAGCAGTTTCACAGGGGTGCACACCGGGGAGCTGTTTTTT. This encodes CASSFTGVHTGELFF.